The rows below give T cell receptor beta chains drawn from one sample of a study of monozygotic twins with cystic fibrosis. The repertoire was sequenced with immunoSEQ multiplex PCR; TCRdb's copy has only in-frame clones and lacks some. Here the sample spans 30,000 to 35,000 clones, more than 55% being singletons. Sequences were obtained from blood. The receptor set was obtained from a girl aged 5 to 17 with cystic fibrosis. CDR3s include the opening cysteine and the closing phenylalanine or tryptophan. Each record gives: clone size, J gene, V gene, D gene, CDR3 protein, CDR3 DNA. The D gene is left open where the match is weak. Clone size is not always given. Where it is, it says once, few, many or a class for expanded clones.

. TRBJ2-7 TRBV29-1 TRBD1 CSVGLVPGTGGLSSYEQYF TGCAGCGTTGGACTCGTCCCCGGGACAGGGGGCCTATCCTCCTACGAGCAGTACTTC
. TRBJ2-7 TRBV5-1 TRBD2 CASSYSNRPGTSGRVSEQYF TGCGCCAGCAGCTACTCAAACCGCCCTGGGACTAGCGGGAGGGTCTCCGAGCAGTACTTC
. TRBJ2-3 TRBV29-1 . CSVGDGLLGTDTQYF TGCAGCGTCGGGGACGGACTCTTAGGCACAGATACGCAGTATTTT
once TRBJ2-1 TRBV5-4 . CASSLEGALEKEQFF TGTGCCAGCAGCTTGGAGGGCGCACTGGAGAAAGAGCAGTTCTTC
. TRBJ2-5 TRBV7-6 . CASSLSPDRGETQYF TGTGCCAGCAGCTTATCCCCAGACAGAGGAGAGACCCAGTACTTC
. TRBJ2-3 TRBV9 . CASSLREIGTDTQYF TGTGCCAGCAGCCTACGGGAAATCGGGACAGATACGCAGTATTTT
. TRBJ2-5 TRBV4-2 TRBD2 CASSQAGGRQLQETQYF TGTGCCAGCAGCCAGGCGGGGGGTCGGCAGCTCCAAGAGACCCAGTACTTC
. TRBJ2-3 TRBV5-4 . CASSFLAETDTQYF TGTGCCAGCAGCTTCTTAGCGGAAACAGATACGCAGTATTTT
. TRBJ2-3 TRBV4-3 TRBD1 CASSQEGNRGDTQYF TGCGCCAGCAGCCAAGAAGGTAACAGGGGAGATACGCAGTATTTT
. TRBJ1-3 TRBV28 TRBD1 CASSSEGTGVFIYF TGTGCCAGCAGCAGTGAGGGGACAGGGGTTTTCATATATTTT
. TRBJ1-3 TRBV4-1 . CASSQQSQGNTIYF TGCGCCAGCAGCCAACAAAGCCAAGGAAACACCATATATTTT
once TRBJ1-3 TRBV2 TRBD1 CASSPGQIGGNTIYF TGTGCCAGCAGTCCGGGACAGATAGGGGGAAACACCATATATTTT
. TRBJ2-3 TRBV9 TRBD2 CASSALAGETDTQYF TGTGCCAGCAGCGCCCTAGCGGGAGAAACAGATACGCAGTATTTT
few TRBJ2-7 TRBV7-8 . CASSWGLGLPRYEQYF TGTGCCAGCAGCTGGGGGCTGGGACTCCCCCGCTACGAGCAGTACTTC
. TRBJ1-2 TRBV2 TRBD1 CASSDTGDDYGYTF TGTGCCAGCAGTGATACAGGGGACGACTATGGCTACACCTTC
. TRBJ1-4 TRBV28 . CASSRTIGIALFF TGTGCCAGCAGTCGAACGATAGGGATAGCGCTGTTTTTT
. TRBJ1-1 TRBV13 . CASSLGQLTEAFF TGTGCCAGCAGCTTAGGGCAGCTCACTGAAGCTTTCTTT
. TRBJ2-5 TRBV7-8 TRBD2 CASSLAGLALGETQYF TGTGCCAGCAGCTTAGCGGGACTAGCTTTGGGAGAGACCCAGTACTTC
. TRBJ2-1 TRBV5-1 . CASSLREAYNEQFF TGCGCCAGCAGCTTGCGGGAAGCCTACAATGAGCAGTTCTTC
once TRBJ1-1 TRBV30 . CAWSPQGGRRTEAFF TGTGCCTGGAGTCCCCAAGGGGGTCGGCGCACTGAAGCTTTCTTT
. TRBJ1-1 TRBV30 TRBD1 CAWETHRGLNTEAFF TGTGCCTGGGAGACCCACAGGGGACTGAACACTGAAGCTTTCTTT
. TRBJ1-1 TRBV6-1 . CASRDRYTEAFF TGTGCCAGCAGGGACAGATACACTGAAGCTTTCTTT
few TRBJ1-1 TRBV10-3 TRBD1 CAITPDRASYTEAFF TGTGCCATCACACCTGACAGGGCTTCGTACACTGAAGCTTTCTTT
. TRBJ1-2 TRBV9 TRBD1 CASSVTGGLGGYTF TGTGCCAGCAGCGTTACAGGGGGCCTAGGTGGCTACACCTTC
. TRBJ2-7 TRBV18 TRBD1 CASSHRDRGMGEQYF TGTGCCAGCTCACACCGGGACAGGGGGATGGGCGAGCAGTACTTC
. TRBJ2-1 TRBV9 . CASSLRGGPDSNEQFF TGTGCCAGCAGCCTGAGAGGGGGACCGGACTCCAATGAGCAGTTCTTC
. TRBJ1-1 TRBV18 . CASSRQQGMNTEAFF TGTGCCAGCTCACGCCAACAGGGAATGAACACTGAAGCTTTCTTT